A selection of T cell receptor beta chains follows, all from one sample in a study of technical replicates of blood from several donors. The data were produced by immunoSEQ multiplex PCR, yet TCRdb's version contains in-frame clones alone and is incomplete. The sample carries tens of thousands of clones, approximately 95% recorded once. Sequences were obtained from T cells isolated from PBMCs. These receptors were obtained from a human donor in good health. The CDR3 runs from the conserved cysteine through the conserved F or W. D genes are given only for firm matches. Expanded clones are given a class, and other clones once, few, many or no size at all.

TRBV9	-	-	TRBJ2-5	TGTGCCAGCAGCGCACAGGGGGGGAACCAAGAGACCCAGTACTTC	CASSAQGGNQETQYF
TRBV7-2	-	TRBD2	TRBJ2-5	TGTGCCAGCAGCTTAGAAGGGACTAAAGAGACCCAGTACTTC	CASSLEGTKETQYF
TRBV9	-	-	TRBJ1-5	TGTGCCAGCAGCGTGGGGCCAGGGCAGCCCCAGCATTTT	CASSVGPGQPQHF
TRBV2	-	-	TRBJ2-3	TGTGCCAGCAGTGCGGTGCGGTACACAGATACGCAGTATTTT	CASSAVRYTDTQYF
TRBV5-6	-	-	TRBJ1-2	TGTGCCAGCAGCTCCGGGACAACGAACTATGGCTACACCTTC	CASSSGTTNYGYTF
TRBV4-1	-	-	TRBJ1-6	TGCGCCAGCAGCCACCCGACACAGAGCTCCTATAATTCACCCCTCCACTTT	CASSHPTQSSYNSPLHF
TRBV2	-	TRBD2	TRBJ2-5	TGTGCCACCCAGAAGACTAGCGGGCAAGAGACCCAGTACTTC	CATQKTSGQETQYF
TRBV6-5	-	-	TRBJ1-2	TGTGCCAGCAGTTACTCGGGCAGAGCTTATGGCTACACCTTC	CASSYSGRAYGYTF
TRBV6-5	-	TRBD1	TRBJ2-7	TGTGCCAGCAGTCCGGGACAGGGGGCCTACGAGCAGTACTTC	CASSPGQGAYEQYF
TRBV27	-	-	TRBJ1-5	TGTGCCAGCAGTTTTAAGCGACATCAGCCCCAGCATTTT	CASSFKRHQPQHF
TRBV30	many	-	TRBJ1-2	TGTGCCTGGAGTGATGGTACACGGAGGAATGGCTACACCTTC	CAWSDGTRRNGYTF